This T cell receptor (beta chain) appears in the sequencing data of a study of shared clonotypes between healthy human individuals. Broader study findings: A reduction in generation probabilities was seen for non-shared clonotypes relative to those shared by all four donors.

The V gene end was trimmed by 5 bases and the J gene end by 4 bases; junction bases not matched to a gene: 9. The germline V gene has CDR1 MDHEN and CDR2 SYDVKM. The CDR3 is 16 residues long. Positive CCR7 selection of CD45RO-negative cells yielded the naive CD8 cells, and terminally differentiated effector memory CD45RA+ cells were excluded. About this clone: Its antigen is unidentified.

Data came from immunoSEQ multiplex PCR; TCRdb stores just in-frame clones and leaves some out. This table has millions of clones, about 92% appearing once. Sequencing input: naive CD8+ T cells from PBMCs. This chain uses TRBV28 with TRBJ2-1, with 9 positions matching TRBD1. The clonotype originates from a man aged 18 to 30 in good health. Some clones in this sample may be carry-over from other donors' samples. The CDR3 reads CASSQGGTGRYNEQFF. In DNA, the CDR3 is TGTGCCAGCAGTCAAGGGGGGACAGGGAGGTACAATGAGCAGTTCTTC.